The clone carrying this T cell receptor beta chain was seen a few times. Its antigen is currently unknown. TCRdb recomputed calls from the reads with MiXCR, one row per CDR3 protein. The data show about 63,000 distinct CDR3 sequences, 20% to 25% seen once. This specimen belongs to a study of T cell repertoires in cytomegalovirus infection. At the level of the study: Public TCR beta signature analysis indicated the presence of both CMV infection and matching HLA type. The study, taken as a whole, reports: Cumulative frequency of public TCR beta families picked out carriers of CMV plus the relevant HLA. CMV-specific TCR beta clonotypes restricted by HLA-C were the ones dominating the ex vivo response.

Sequences were derived from CD8+ T cells from cultured PBMCs, sampled from culture after CMV antigen stimulation. This clonotype was sampled from a human donor in good health (CMV status not recorded). Some clones in this sample may be carry-over from other donors' samples.

This chain's CDR3 is CASSSTGVNYGYTF. Written as DNA, the CDR3 is TGTGCCAGCAGCTCCACAGGGGTTAACTATGGCTACACCTTC. V usage is TRBV7-8 and J usage is TRBJ1-2; 7 nucleotides match TRBD1. The germline V gene has CDR1 SGHVS and CDR2 FQNEAQ. This CDR3 has 14 amino acids. Unmatched junction bases numbered 3, after V lost 4 bases and J lost 1 base.